This T cell receptor (beta chain) comes out of a study of graft-versus-host responses after intestinal transplantation. The protocol was immunoSEQ multiplex PCR, while the TCRdb copy is restricted to in-frame clones and leaves out a portion. The table shows about 130,000 clones, with roughly nine tenths occurring only once. CDR3 size: 17 residues. CDR1 and CDR2 (germline): SGHNT, YYREEE (reference sequence). With V trimmed by 0 bases and J by 0 bases, 7 bases remained unmatched. Turning to this clone: As yet, its antigen is unknown.

The chain couples TRBV5-4 to TRBJ2-7; 9 bases line up with TRBD2. The sample here was unstimulated CD4+ T cells sorted from spleen or lymph node cells, taken before intestinal transplant. This TCR was sampled from a human donor who received an intestinal transplant. CDR3 sequence reads: CASSLVGARGGSYEQYF. The CDR3, as DNA: TGTGCCAGCAGCTTGGTGGGTGCGCGGGGGGGCTCCTACGAGCAGTACTTC. The variable domain in full, with the rest retrieved from reference TRBV5-4 and TRBJ2-7, is ETGVTQSPTHLIKTRGQQVTLRCSSQSGHNTVSWYQQALGQGPQFIFQYYREEENGRGNFPPRFSGLQFPNYSSELNVNALELDDSALYLCASSLVGARGGSYEQYFGPGTRLTVT.